Below, 6 T cell receptor beta chains from the same sample are listed, as sequenced in a study of blood T cell repertoires in COVID-19. Sequenced by immunoSEQ multiplex PCR; TCRdb stores in-frame clones only, minus some. Of fewer than 100,000 clones listed, just over 85% are singletons. Sequenced: peripheral blood. These TCRs come from a human donor in a cohort sampled during active COVID-19.

This clone showed up just a few times. This sequence joins TRBV19 and TRBJ2-3; D gene uncertain. The CDR3 runs to 16 residues. Germline V gene sequence: CDR1 LNHDA, CDR2 SQIVND (reference sequence). Trimming took off 3 bases at V and 0 bases at J, with 13 bases between the two ends. Here the CDR3 DNA reads TGTGCCAGTAGTATGCGCCCGAAAGCTAGCACAGATACGCAGTATTTT. It is translated as CASSMRPKASTDTQYF. The variable domain in full, completed from reference TRBV19 and TRBJ2-3, reads DGGITQSPKYLFRKEGQNVTLSCEQNLNHDAMYWYRQDPGQGLRLIYYSQIVNDFQKGDIAEGYSVSREKKESFPLTVTSAQKNPTAFYLCASSMRPKASTDTQYFGPGTRLTVL.

DNA for the CDR3: TGCGCCAGCAGCTTGGCCGGGACTAGCGCCCAAGAGACCCAGTACTTC. Its protein is CASSLAGTSAQETQYF. The chain recombines TRBV5-1 with TRBJ2-5; 10 bases line up with TRBD2. The CDR3 length is 16 residues. Trimming took 0 bases from V and 1 from J; bases not matched to a gene: 3. Germline V lookup: CDR1 SGHRS, CDR2 YFSETQ. The full variable domain, its missing parts supplied by reference TRBV5-1 and TRBJ2-5, is KAGVTQTPRYLIKTRGQQVTLSCSPISGHRSVSWYQQTPGQGLQFLFEYFSETQRNKGNFPGRFSGRQFSNSRSEMNVSTLELGDSALYLCASSLAGTSAQETQYFGPGTRLLVL.

CDR3 region: CASSLPGTGHEAFF. The CDR3 DNA follows: TGTGCCAGTAGCCTCCCCGGGACAGGCCATGAAGCTTTCTTT. This chain joins TRBV19 and TRBJ1-1; TRBD1 matches at 8 bases. The germline gives CDR1 LNHDA, CDR2 SQIVND (reference sequence). The V and J ends lost 6 bases and 7 bases, in that order; junction bases with no gene match: 10. The CDR3 is made up of 14 amino acids.

V gene TRBV5-1 combines with J gene TRBJ2-1; TRBD2 is a possible D gene (5 bases). Trimming took 2 bases from V and 1 from J, leaving 13 bases between them. Germline assignment: CDR1 SGHRS and CDR2 YFSETQ. The length of the CDR3 is 16 residues. The CDR3 nucleotides read TGCGCCAGCAGCTTCAATAGCGCCCGTTCCTACAATGAGCAGTTCTTC. Translation gives CASSFNSARSYNEQFF.

In its sample, this clone was seen once. V and J are TRBV2 and TRBJ2-2; possible D gene TRBD2, 6 bases. From germline, CDR1 is SNHLY and CDR2 FYNNEI. The V end lost 8 bases, the J end lost 6 bases, and 13 bases lay between the germline ends. The CDR3 totals 13 residues. DNA for the CDR3: TGTGCCAGCTGCGGGGAGATGGCCGGGGAGCTGTTTTTT. This encodes CASCGEMAGELFF.

This clone was observed at least ten times. The chain recombines TRBV14 with TRBJ1-3; a possible D gene is TRBD1 (5 bases). Trimming cost V 0 bases and J 13 bases, with 13 bases left between them. Germline V gives CDR1 SGHDN, CDR2 FVKESK. The CDR3 spans 13 residues. The CDR3 sequence: CASSQDRAGPIYF. CDR3 bases: TGTGCCAGCAGCCAAGATCGAGCAGGGCCAATATATTTT.